This T cell receptor beta chain was sequenced in a study of T cells after yellow fever vaccination. Study at large: In the case of low-cell-number fractions, SMART-Seq v4 Ultra Low Input was used for preparation. Study results and limitations: The booster saw the reappearance of most primary-vaccination clones (around 95% CD4, 88% CD8). Contaminating bulk clonotypes could be abundant in FACS-sorted repertoires.

CDR3 length equals 14 residues. V gave up 5 bases and J gave up 4 bases, with 12 bases separating them. The germline V gene encodes CDR1 SGHDT and CDR2 YYEEEE. UMIs and a universal primer site were added when TCR cDNA was made by 5'RACE template switching. One entry per CDR3 protein, called by TCRdb with MiXCR from the 5' RACE reads. The sample includes about 300,000 distinct CDR3 sequences, 4% of them seen just once. Of note for this clonotype: Its antigen is not known.

This TCR was sampled from a man aged 18 to 29 who received the YFV17D yellow fever vaccine. The sequenced sample was PBMCs, obtained 5 days after the yellow fever booster vaccination. V and J are TRBV5-6 and TRBJ1-4; a possible D gene is TRBD1 (5 bases). The CDR3 coding sequence is TGTGCCAGCAGACCCACAGGAATTAATGAAAAACTGTTTTTT. Its protein is CASRPTGINEKLFF.